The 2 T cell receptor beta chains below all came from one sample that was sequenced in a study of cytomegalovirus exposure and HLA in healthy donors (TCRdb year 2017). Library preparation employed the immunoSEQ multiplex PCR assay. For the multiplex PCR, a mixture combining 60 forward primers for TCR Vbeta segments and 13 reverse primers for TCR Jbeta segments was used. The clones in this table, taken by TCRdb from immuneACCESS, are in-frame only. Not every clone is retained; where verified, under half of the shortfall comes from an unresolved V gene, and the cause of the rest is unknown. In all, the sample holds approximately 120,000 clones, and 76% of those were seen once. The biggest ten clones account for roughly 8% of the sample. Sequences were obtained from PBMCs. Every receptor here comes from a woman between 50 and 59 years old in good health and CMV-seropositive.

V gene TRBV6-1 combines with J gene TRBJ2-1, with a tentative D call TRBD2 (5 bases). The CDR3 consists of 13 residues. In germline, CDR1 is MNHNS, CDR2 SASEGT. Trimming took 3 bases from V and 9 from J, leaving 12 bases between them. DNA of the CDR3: TGTGCCAGCAGTGAGTTAGACTACGCTGAGCAGTTCTTC. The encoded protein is CASSELDYAEQFF.

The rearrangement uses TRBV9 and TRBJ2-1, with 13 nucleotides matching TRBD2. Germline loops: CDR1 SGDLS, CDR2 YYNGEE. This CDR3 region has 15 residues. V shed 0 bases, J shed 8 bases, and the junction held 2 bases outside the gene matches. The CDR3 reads CASSVETSGRHEQFF. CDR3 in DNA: TGTGCCAGCAGCGTAGAGACTAGCGGGAGGCATGAGCAGTTCTTC.